The 26 T cell receptor beta chains listed next were all sequenced from one sample in a study of T cell responses to AZD1222 COVID-19 vaccine. Sequencing was performed with immunoSEQ multiplex PCR; in TCRdb, only in-frame clones are kept and a portion is missing. The top ten hold 1.5% to 2% of the sample, which has some 150,000 clones, just over 90% seen once. The material sequenced was peripheral blood, taken on day 0 of AZD1222 vaccination. The receptors stem from an adult in good health.

The V and J genes are TRBV6-6 and TRBJ2-3; TRBD1 might be the D (6 bases). Looked up from germline, CDR1 is MNHNY and CDR2 is SVGAGI (reference sequence). The CDR3 sequence is 14 residues long. V was cut by 6 bases and J by 2 bases, with 12 bases left in between. CDR3: CASRFQGFTDTQYF. The DNA for the CDR3 is TGTGCCAGCAGGTTCCAGGGGTTCACAGATACGCAGTATTTT.

V gene TRBV27 combines with J gene TRBJ2-7; D call uncertain. V was cut by 5 bases and J by 3 bases, with 11 bases left in between. CDR1 MNHEY and CDR2 SMNVEV come from the germline V gene (reference sequence). CDR3 length: 13 residues. The CDR3 DNA reads as TGTGCCAGCAGTCCCCAAATGGTCTACGAGCAGTACTTC. This gives the protein CASSPQMVYEQYF.

The chain joins TRBV3-1 (or the pseudogene TRBV3-2) to TRBJ2-5, with D possibly matching TRBD2 (5 bases). Trimming left V 2 bases short and J 4 bases short, with 11 bases between. Germline V gene data show CDR1 as LGHDT and CDR2 as YNNKEL (reference sequence). This CDR3 region has 14 residues. Written as DNA, the CDR3 is TGTGCCAGCAGCCAATTCGGGGTTTCAGAGACCCAGTACTTC. Its translation is CASSQFGVSETQYF.

The gene calls are TRBV4-1 and TRBJ2-1, with 8 nucleotides matching TRBD2. Looked up from germline, CDR1 is MGHRA and CDR2 is YSYEKL. The trim removed 3 bases at V and 5 bases at J, leaving 6 bases unmatched. The CDR3 has 15 amino acids. The CDR3 DNA reads TGCGCCAGCAGCCATCGACCAGCGGGAGACAATGAGCAGTTCTTC. Its protein is CASSHRPAGDNEQFF.

This clone was observed a few times. This rearrangement joins TRBV5-6 to TRBJ2-2; 8 bases fit TRBD2. CDR1 is SGHDT and CDR2 is YYEEEE in the germline V gene. The CDR3 is 17 amino acids. The trim removed 0 bases at V and 3 bases at J, leaving 7 bases unmatched. CDR3 in amino acids: CASSLVSGNGYTGELFF. The CDR3 DNA sequence: TGTGCCAGCAGCTTGGTTAGCGGGAATGGCTACACCGGGGAGCTGTTTTTT. Supplemented by reference TRBV5-6 and TRBJ2-2, the full variable domain reads DAGVTQSPTHLIKTRGQQVTLRCSPKSGHDTVSWYQQALGQGPQFIFQYYEEEERQRGNFPDRFSGHQFPNYSSELNVNALLLGDSALYLCASSLVSGNGYTGELFFGEGSRLTVL.

This clone showed up just once. V gene TRBV5-1 combines with J gene TRBJ2-2; perhaps TRBD1 as D (6 bases). Germline V gives CDR1 SGHRS, CDR2 YFSETQ. V lost 4 bases and J lost 6, with 13 bases in between. The CDR3 runs 14 residues. CDR3 sequence: CASSNPTGSGELFF. The CDR3 DNA sequence: TGCGCCAGCAGCAACCCCACAGGGTCCGGGGAGCTGTTTTTT.

V usage is TRBV27 and J usage is TRBJ1-6; possibly TRBD1 for D (6 bases). Germline CDR1 and CDR2: MNHEY and SMNVEV (reference sequence). V lost 5 bases to trimming and J lost 8 bases, with 16 bases between them. The CDR3 totals 15 residues. The CDR3: CASSPMGAQDSPLHF. DNA for the CDR3: TGTGCCAGCAGTCCTATGGGGGCGCAGGATTCACCCCTCCACTTT.

The chain employs TRBV4-1 and TRBJ1-3; D is undetermined. The CDR3 has 15 amino acids. Germline V gene data show CDR1 as MGHRA and CDR2 as YSYEKL. With 3 bases removed from V and 3 bases from J, the gap between germline ends came to 12 bases. Written as DNA, the CDR3 is TGCGCCAGCAGCCATCCTCTGGCGGGTGGAAACACCATATATTTT. As protein: CASSHPLAGGNTIYF.

This rearrangement joins TRBV27 to TRBJ2-1, with TRBD2 matching over 12 bases. Germline V gene data show CDR1 as MNHEY and CDR2 as SMNVEV (reference sequence). CDR3 size: 16 residues. V shed 7 bases, J shed 4 bases, and the junction held 8 bases outside the gene matches. CDR3 region: CASTQTGLAGYNEQFF. CDR3 nucleotide sequence: TGTGCCAGCACTCAAACGGGACTAGCGGGTTACAATGAGCAGTTCTTC.

This clone occurred a few times. V and J are TRBV6-5 and TRBJ1-4; 8 bases map to TRBD1. This CDR3 has 13 residues. V lost 7 bases, J lost 8 bases, and 6 bases stayed unmatched. Per germline, CDR1 MNHEY and CDR2 SVGAGI. The CDR3 nucleotides are TGTGCCAGCACCACAGGGGGGGGAGAAAAACTGTTTTTT. It codes for CASTTGGGEKLFF.

V and J are TRBV30 and TRBJ1-3; weak D call: TRBD1 (6 bases). The V and J ends lost 0 bases and 2 bases respectively, with 14 bases between them. Per the germline V gene, CDR1 is GTSNPN and CDR2 is SVGIG (reference sequence). The CDR3 extends over 16 amino acids. The CDR3 is CAWSVVQGKTGNTIYF. For the CDR3, the DNA is TGTGCCTGGAGTGTAGTTCAGGGGAAAACTGGAAACACCATATATTTT.

The rearrangement joins TRBV6-6 to TRBJ1-1; a possible D gene is TRBD1 (5 bases). The V gene lost 5 bases and the J gene lost 8 bases, with 15 bases spanning the gap. Germline CDR1 MNHNY, CDR2 SVGAGI (reference sequence). This CDR3 has 13 residues. The CDR3 nucleotides read TGTGCCAGCAGTCCGCAGGGCTATCCCGAAGCTTTCTTT. This translates into CASSPQGYPEAFF.

J is TRBJ2-5 and V is TRBV7-3, with 7 nucleotides matching TRBD2. This CDR3 region has 15 residues. Losses at the gene ends were 1 base for V and 1 base for J; bases not matched to a gene: 3. Germline lookup yields CDR1 SGHTA and CDR2 FQGTGA. CDR3 bases: TGTGCCAGCAGCTTAAAGGGCGGGAGCCAAGAGACCCAGTACTTC. It translates to CASSLKGGSQETQYF.

The CDR3 reads CASSLVDFYGYTF. CDR3 in DNA: TGTGCCAGCAGCTTGGTCGACTTCTATGGCTACACCTTC. The chain has TRBV5-4 and TRBJ1-2; D is unclear. The CDR3 spans 13 residues. V was trimmed by 0 bases and J by 4 bases, leaving 7 bases between them. CDR1 SGHNT and CDR2 YYREEE come from the germline V gene (reference sequence).

The chain links TRBV5-6 to TRBJ1-1, with TRBD1 matching over 12 bases. Trimming cost V 3 bases and J 3 bases; bases outside gene matches: 6. The germline V gene encodes CDR1 SGHDT and CDR2 YYEEEE. The CDR3 consists of 16 residues. The CDR3 nucleotides read TGTGCCAGCAGCTGGGACAGGGGGCGAATATACACTGAAGCTTTCTTT. This codes for CASSWDRGRIYTEAFF.

The V call is TRBV6-4, the J call TRBJ1-1; 8 positions match TRBD1. V lost 2 bases to trimming and J lost 4 bases; unmatched junction nucleotides: 3. This CDR3 has 14 residues. Germline loops: CDR1 MRHNA, CDR2 SNTAGT. CDR3 bases: TGTGCCAGCAGTGACACTGACAGGGGCACTGAAGCTTTCTTT. This gives the protein CASSDTDRGTEAFF.

The chain joins TRBV28 to TRBJ1-1, with TRBD1 as a possible D gene (5 bases). Trimming cost V 6 bases and J 2 bases, with 13 bases left between them. Per the germline V gene, CDR1 is MDHEN and CDR2 is SYDVKM. This CDR3 contains 14 residues. The CDR3: CASSLYDSNTEAFF. As DNA, the CDR3 is TGTGCCAGCAGCCTATACGACAGTAACACTGAAGCTTTCTTT.

The chain recombines TRBV21-1 with TRBJ1-1; TRBD1, as called in the table, went unchecked against the DNA. TRBV21-1 is classified as a pseudogene. The CDR3 has 16 amino acids. The chain's CDR3 is CASSTRGDRTNTEAFF. DNA for the CDR3: TGTGCCAGCAGCACCCGGGGGGACAGGACGAACACTGAAGCTTTCTTT.

The chain uses TRBV28 and TRBJ2-2; D may be TRBD1 (6 bases). This CDR3 has 14 amino acids. Trimming shortened V by 7 bases and J by 4 bases, and 13 bases separated the two germline ends. CDR1 and CDR2 from the germline V gene are MDHEN and SYDVKM. DNA for the CDR3: TGTGCCAGCACCCCTGGGGGCGGCACCGGGGAGCTGTTTTTT. It yields the protein CASTPGGGTGELFF.

DNA for the CDR3: TGTGCCAGCAGCCTGGGACTAGCGGACCAAGAGACCCAGTACTTC. It codes for CASSLGLADQETQYF. This chain links TRBV7-2 with TRBJ2-5; 11 bases fit TRBD2. In germline, CDR1 is SGHTA, CDR2 FQGNSA. The V and J ends lost 5 bases and 0 bases, in that order; junction bases with no gene match: 2. The CDR3 sequence is 15 residues long.

This clone was seen only a few times. The rearrangement joins TRBV5-1 to TRBJ2-5; 9 bases are a match to TRBD1. V was clipped by 4 bases and J by 7 bases; unmatched bases: 8. CDR1 and CDR2 (germline): SGHRS, YFSETQ. CDR3 size: 14 residues. The CDR3 coding sequence is TGCGCCAGCAGCCTGGACAGGGGTGAGGGGACCCAGTACTTC. It codes for CASSLDRGEGTQYF.

V and J are TRBV19 and TRBJ2-3; 8 bases agree with TRBD2. Unmatched junction bases numbered 12, after V lost 5 bases and J lost 2 bases. Germline V gene lookup returns CDR1 LNHDA and CDR2 SQIVND (reference sequence). This CDR3 has 17 amino acids. The CDR3 nucleotides are TGTGCCAGTAGTGCGACCTCAGCGGGAGTTTTCACAGATACGCAGTATTTT. This gives the protein CASSATSAGVFTDTQYF.

V usage is TRBV27 and J usage is TRBJ2-1; TRBD2 aligns across 14 bases. The V segment lost 2 bases and the J segment 0 bases; nucleotides outside the gene matches: 15. Germline lookup yields CDR1 MNHEY and CDR2 SMNVEV (reference sequence). CDR3 length: 22 amino acids. CDR3 sequence reads: CASSLVGWGGTSGRRSYNEQFF. CDR3 DNA sequence: TGTGCCAGCAGTTTAGTGGGCTGGGGTGGGACTAGCGGGAGACGCTCCTACAATGAGCAGTTCTTC.

The rearrangement joins TRBV4-1 to TRBJ2-7; 11 nucleotides align to TRBD2. The CDR3 extends over 17 amino acids. The germline V gene encodes CDR1 MGHRA and CDR2 YSYEKL. V shed 1 base, J shed 5 bases, and the junction held 10 bases outside the gene matches. This chain's CDR3 is CASSQVPSSGRYDEQYF. The DNA of the CDR3 is TGCGCCAGCAGCCAAGTACCTTCTAGCGGGAGGTACGACGAGCAGTACTTC.

The rearrangement uses TRBV28 and TRBJ1-1; 8 bases are shared with TRBD1. The V gene's germline CDR1 is MDHEN and CDR2 SYDVKM. This CDR3 has 15 residues. J was trimmed by 4 bases and V by 6 bases; bases with no gene match: 10. In DNA form, the CDR3 reads TGTGCCAGCAGGACCCCGGGACAGGTGTTCACTGAAGCTTTCTTT. Protein product: CASRTPGQVFTEAFF.

The chain joins TRBV6-2 or TRBV6-3 to TRBJ1-2; 7 bases are a match to TRBD1. The CDR3 runs 15 residues. Trimming at V came to 0 bases and at J to 4 bases, leaving 5 bases not matched to a gene. Per germline, CDR1 MNHEY and CDR2 SVGEGT. This chain's CDR3 is CASSYSTGPSYGYTF. The CDR3 nucleotides are TGTGCCAGCAGTTACTCGACAGGGCCCTCCTATGGCTACACCTTC.